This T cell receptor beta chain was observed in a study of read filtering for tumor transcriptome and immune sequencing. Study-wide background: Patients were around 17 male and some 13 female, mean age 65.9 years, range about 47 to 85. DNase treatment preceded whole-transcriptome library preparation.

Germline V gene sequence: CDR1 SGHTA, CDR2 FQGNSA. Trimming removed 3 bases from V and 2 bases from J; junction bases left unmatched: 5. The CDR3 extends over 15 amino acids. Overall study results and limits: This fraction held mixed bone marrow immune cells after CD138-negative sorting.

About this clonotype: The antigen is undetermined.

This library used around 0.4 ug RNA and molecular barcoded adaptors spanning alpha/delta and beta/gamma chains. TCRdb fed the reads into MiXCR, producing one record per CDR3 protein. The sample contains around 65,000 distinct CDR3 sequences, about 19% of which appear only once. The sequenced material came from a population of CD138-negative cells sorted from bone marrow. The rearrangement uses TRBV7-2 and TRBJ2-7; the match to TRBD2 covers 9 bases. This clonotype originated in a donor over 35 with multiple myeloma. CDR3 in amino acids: CASSFLAGGAYEQYF. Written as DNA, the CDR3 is TGTGCCAGCAGCTTTCTGGCGGGAGGGGCCTACGAGCAGTACTTC. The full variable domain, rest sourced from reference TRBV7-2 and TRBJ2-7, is GAGVSQSPSNKVTEKGKDVELRCDPISGHTALYWYRQSLGQGLEFLIYFQGNSAPDKSGLPSDRFSAERTGGSVSTLTIQRTQQEDSAVYLCASSFLAGGAYEQYFGPGTRLTVT.